This T cell receptor (beta chain) was captured in a study of vaccination and CD4 T cells after COVID-19. In the case of this clonotype: Its antigen remains unknown. Its ends do not fully match the called genes, so a read error is possible.

The treatment denotes: 10-day PBMC culture with coronavirus spike peptide pools or control peptides (ViraFEST assay). The Oncomine TCR Beta short-read assay was applied to DNA of cultured CD4+ T cells. TCRdb ran MiXCR on the PCR reads and lists one entry per CDR3 protein. The sample holds some 16,000 distinct CDR3 sequences; 35% to 50% are singletons and the top ten take roughly 6.6%. The V gene's germline CDR1 is KGHDR and CDR2 SFDVKD. The CDR3 has 19 amino acids. The chain links TRBV24-1 to TRBJ2-1; 9 bases are shared with TRBD1. The sequence came from a human donor who had recovered from COVID-19. This sample comprised CD4+ T cells from blood, cultured in vitro, obtained after SARS-CoV-2 vaccination. This chain's CDR3 is CTTSDSAPLAGQGLNEQFF. CDR3 nucleotide sequence: TGTACCACCAGTGATTCCGCCCCCCTCGCGGGACAGGGTCTCAATGAGCAGTTCTTC.